The next 17 T cell receptor beta chains were all read from a single sample in a study of blood T cell repertoires in COVID-19. This table comes from immunoSEQ multiplex PCR, and its TCRdb copy is limited to in-frame clones, with some not included. This table has about 220,000 clones, 80% to 85% appearing once. The sequenced sample consisted of peripheral blood. These TCRs come from a woman aged 55-70 years who had recovered from COVID-19.

The chain employs TRBV11-3 and TRBJ2-7, with 7 positions matching TRBD1. Trimming at V came to 4 bases and at J to 8 bases, leaving 8 bases not matched to a gene. CDR1 is SGHNT, CDR2 YENEEA, per germline. The CDR3 extends over 13 amino acids. In DNA, the CDR3 is TGTGCCAGCAGCTCGACGACAGGGTCACAGCAGTACTTC. It yields the protein CASSSTTGSQQYF.

The chain employs TRBV27 and TRBJ2-2; TRBD2 matches 12 bases. V was clipped by 6 bases and J by 7 bases; unmatched bases: 9. Per germline, CDR1 MNHEY and CDR2 SMNVEV (reference sequence). CDR3 length equals 16 residues. The DNA for the CDR3 is TGTGCCAGCAGGAAAACTAGCGGGGGGCGGGGCGGGGAGCTGTTTTTT. This gives the protein CASRKTSGGRGGELFF.

V gene TRBV18 combines with J gene TRBJ2-7; D may be TRBD2 (5 bases). Trimming shortened V by 3 bases and J by 0 bases, and 12 bases separated the two germline ends. Germline CDR1 and CDR2: KGHSH and LQKENI. The CDR3 is 15 amino acids. CDR3 sequence (DNA): TGTGCCAGCTCACCGAGGATGGGAGACTCCTACGAGCAGTACTTC. This codes for CASSPRMGDSYEQYF.

In this sample, this clone turned up a few times. The chain employs TRBV18 and TRBJ1-6; 7 bases are shared with TRBD1. The CDR3 sequence is 15 residues long. V lost 3 bases and J lost 7; bases outside the gene matches: 6. From germline, CDR1 is KGHSH and CDR2 LQKENI. Here the CDR3 DNA reads TGTGCCAGCTCACCTTCGACAGGGATAAATTCACCCCTCCACTTT. Its protein is CASSPSTGINSPLHF.

Only one count was recorded for this clone. This chain links TRBV7-6 with TRBJ1-1; D perhaps matches TRBD1 (5 bases). Trimming took off 1 base at V and 5 bases at J, with 17 bases between the two ends. The CDR3 runs to 16 residues. Germline-derived CDR1 and CDR2 are SGHVS and FNYEAQ. DNA of the CDR3: TGTGCCAGCAGCTTAGGGGCAGGGAATGTCCGTACTGAAGCTTTCTTT. Translated, it gives CASSLGAGNVRTEAFF.

The V and J genes are TRBV7-9 and TRBJ2-3, with TRBD2 matching over 8 bases. There are 16 residues in the CDR3. Germline V gene lookup returns CDR1 SEHNR and CDR2 FQNEAQ (reference sequence). With V trimmed by 3 bases and J by 4 bases, 9 bases remained unmatched. CDR3 sequence: CASSFPGGGASDTQYF. The CDR3 region has the DNA TGTGCCAGCAGCTTCCCGGGAGGGGGGGCCTCAGATACGCAGTATTTT.

This chain connects TRBV29-1 to TRBJ2-3, with 13 bases that match TRBD2. The CDR3 loop spans 15 amino acids. CDR1 and CDR2 from the germline V gene are SQVTM and ANQGSEA. The ends lost 3 bases at V and 4 bases at J; junction bases unmatched: 4. The CDR3 DNA is TGCAGCGTTGATATTGGGACTAGCGGGGCAGATACGCAGTATTTT. Encoded protein: CSVDIGTSGADTQYF.

This clone has just one count. V usage is TRBV18 and J usage is TRBJ2-7; 7 bases align to TRBD1. CDR3 size: 14 residues. Germline V gene data show CDR1 as KGHSH and CDR2 as LQKENI. V shed 3 bases and J 5 bases; nucleotides not matched to a gene: 7. The CDR3 region has the DNA TGTGCCAGCTCACCTCCCGACAGGGCGCACGAGCAGTACTTC. It yields the protein CASSPPDRAHEQYF.

The chain couples TRBV11-2 to TRBJ1-1; maybe TRBD1 (6 bases). CDR1 and CDR2 (germline): SGHAT, FQNNGV. The CDR3 loop spans 14 amino acids. The V gene lost 1 base and the J gene lost 5 bases, with 11 bases spanning the gap. This CDR3 is CASSLAGARTEAFF. DNA for the CDR3: TGTGCCAGCAGCTTAGCAGGGGCGAGGACTGAAGCTTTCTTT.

The chain combines TRBV12-3 or TRBV12-4 with TRBJ1-3, with D perhaps TRBD1 (6 bases). The CDR3 covers 13 residues. Trimming cost V 9 bases and J 2 bases, with 11 bases left between them. CDR3 sequence: CASQGSAGNTIYF. CDR3 coding DNA: TGTGCCAGTCAGGGGAGCGCTGGAAACACCATATATTTT.

This clone has ten or more counts. This sequence joins TRBV7-3 and TRBJ1-2; 8 positions match TRBD1. The trim removed 6 bases at V and 6 bases at J, leaving 6 bases unmatched. Looked up from germline, CDR1 is SGHTA and CDR2 is FQGTGA. The CDR3 has 13 residues. Here the CDR3 reads CASRAGTGDGYTF. In DNA form, the CDR3 reads TGTGCCAGCAGGGCCGGGACAGGAGATGGCTACACCTTC.

The chain couples TRBV11-2 to TRBJ2-1, with D possibly being TRBD1 (6 bases). Germline CDR1 and CDR2: SGHAT and FQNNGV. This CDR3 region has 14 residues. The V and J ends lost 7 bases and 5 bases respectively, with 15 bases between them. CDR3 sequence: CASTGWDTDNEQFF. In nucleotides, the CDR3 is TGTGCCAGCACCGGTTGGGACACAGACAATGAGCAGTTCTTC.

The chain has TRBV6-6 and TRBJ2-3; 12 positions match TRBD1. Germline CDR1 is MNHNY and CDR2 is SVGAGI (reference sequence). This CDR3 has 16 amino acids. V lost 2 bases, J lost 1 base, and 1 base stayed unmatched. CDR3 in DNA: TGTGCCAGCAGTTACAGGGACAGGGGGCGCACAGATACGCAGTATTTT. It yields the protein CASSYRDRGRTDTQYF.

The chain joins TRBV5-6 to TRBJ2-3; 7 bases are shared with TRBD2. The V and J ends lost 5 bases and 5 bases, in that order; junction bases with no gene match: 8. Germline values: CDR1 SGHDT, CDR2 YYEEEE. This CDR3 region has 14 residues. CDR3 nucleotides: TGTGCCAGCAGAGCTAGCGGCCCCCGAGATACGCAGTATTTT. It codes for CASRASGPRDTQYF.

The CDR3 here is CASRGGTSGSSYNEQFF. The CDR3 DNA reads TGTGCCAGCAGAGGGGGGACTAGCGGGAGCTCCTACAATGAGCAGTTCTTC. The rearrangement joins TRBV2 to TRBJ2-1; TRBD2 matches at 14 bases. The V and J ends lost 6 bases and 0 bases, in that order; junction bases with no gene match: 4. Germline V CDR1 and CDR2: SNHLY, FYNNEI. The CDR3 length is 17 residues.

The chain has TRBV5-1 and TRBJ1-1, with 9 bases fitting TRBD1. V shed 5 bases and J 1 base; nucleotides not matched to a gene: 3. This CDR3 is built from 14 residues. Per germline, CDR1 SGHRS and CDR2 YFSETQ. CDR3 sequence (DNA): TGCGCCAGCAGACAGGGGGCGGAGAACACTGAAGCTTTCTTT. It codes for CASRQGAENTEAFF.

The DNA of the CDR3 is TGTGCCAGCAGTGATGACAGGGGGCGTGATTCACCCCTCCACTTT. Protein sequence: CASSDDRGRDSPLHF. V gene TRBV2 combines with J gene TRBJ1-6; 10 bases agree with TRBD1. The V and J ends lost 3 bases and 8 bases, in that order; junction bases with no gene match: 4. The CDR3 runs to 15 residues. The germline gives CDR1 SNHLY, CDR2 FYNNEI.